Listed below are T cell receptor beta chains from one sample, sequenced in a study of a mutant IDH1 vaccine in newly diagnosed glioma. The repertoire was sequenced with immunoSEQ multiplex PCR; TCRdb's copy has only in-frame clones and lacks some. The table includes roughly 50,000 clones, approximately 80% detected once. These receptors' targets are unknown. The sequences come from PBMCs, collected from a glioma patient whose treatment included an IDH1 peptide vaccine. The receptors derive from a woman in her thirties or forties with glioma. Some clones in this sample may be carry-over from other donors' samples. Each CDR3 is given with its conserved first and last residue. D genes are given only for firm matches. Rows give clone size only sometimes, using once, few, many, or a class for an expanded clone.

V: TRBV18; size: NA; J: TRBJ1-6; D: TRBD1; length: 17; DNA: TGTGCCAGCTCACCTACGGGACAGGGGATAGGGGACTCACCCCTCCACTTT; CDR3: CASSPTGQGIGDSPLHF
V: TRBV13; size: NA; J: TRBJ1-3; D: NA; length: 14; DNA: TGTGCCAGCAGCTCAGACGTGCCGGGAAACACCATATATTTT; CDR3: CASSSDVPGNTIYF
V: TRBV9; size: NA; J: TRBJ1-1; D: NA; length: 12; DNA: TGTGCCAGCAGCGTATCCTTCGGGGAAGCTTTCTTT; CDR3: CASSVSFGEAFF
V: TRBV20-1; size: few; J: TRBJ1-1; D: NA; length: 11; DNA: TGCAGTGCTAGCCAGGGAACTGAAGCTTTCTTT; CDR3: CSASQGTEAFF
V: TRBV6-5; size: NA; J: TRBJ2-1; D: NA; length: 13; DNA: TGTGCCAGCAGTTATGATCCTTACAATGAGCAGTTCTTC; CDR3: CASSYDPYNEQFF
V: TRBV2; size: NA; J: TRBJ1-2; D: TRBD1; length: 15; DNA: TGTGCCAGCAGTGACAGGACAGGGTACAACTATGGCTACACCTTC; CDR3: CASSDRTGYNYGYTF
V: TRBV19; size: NA; J: TRBJ1-5; D: TRBD1; length: 14; DNA: TGTGCCAGTAGTTTCCAGGACAGGGGTCAGCCCCAGCATTTT; CDR3: CASSFQDRGQPQHF
V: TRBV9; size: few; J: TRBJ1-2; D: NA; length: 12; DNA: TGTGCCAGCAGCGACGGGATCTATGGCTACACCTTC; CDR3: CASSDGIYGYTF
V: TRBV7-9; size: NA; J: TRBJ1-1; D: NA; length: 12; DNA: TGTGCCAGCAGCTTCCCCCCGGGTGAAGCTTTCTTT; CDR3: CASSFPPGEAFF
V: TRBV7-9; size: once; J: TRBJ2-1; D: NA; length: 13; DNA: TGTGCCAGCAGCTCCCCCTGGGGCAATGAGCAGTTCTTC; CDR3: CASSSPWGNEQFF
V: TRBV7-7; size: NA; J: TRBJ2-2; D: TRBD2; length: 19; DNA: TGTGCTAGCAGCCCCAATCCGGGACTAGCGGGAGGGAACACCGGGGAGCTGTTTTTT; CDR3: CASSPNPGLAGGNTGELFF
V: TRBV30; size: once; J: TRBJ1-3; D: NA; length: 17; DNA: TGTGCCTGGGACCGTGCGGGTTCGGGGGGTTTTGGAAACACCATATATTTT; CDR3: CAWDRAGSGGFGNTIYF
V: TRBV14; size: NA; J: TRBJ2-7; D: TRBD1; length: 16; DNA: TGTGCCAGCAGCCGGAGACAGGGGGCTTTCTCCTACGAGCAGTACTTC; CDR3: CASSRRQGAFSYEQYF
V: TRBV10-3; size: NA; J: TRBJ1-6; D: NA; length: 14; DNA: TGTGCCATCAGTGAGCCTGGGGAAAATTCACCCCTCCACTTT; CDR3: CAISEPGENSPLHF
V: TRBV2; size: NA; J: TRBJ2-3; D: NA; length: 15; DNA: TGTGCCAGCAGTGAGGGGGGGCCTAGCACAGATACGCAGTATTTT; CDR3: CASSEGGPSTDTQYF
V: TRBV4-3; size: NA; J: TRBJ1-2; D: NA; length: 14; DNA: TGCGCCAGCAGCCAAGGAAGGCGTCAGGATGGCTACACCTTC; CDR3: CASSQGRRQDGYTF
V: TRBV10-1; size: NA; J: TRBJ2-2; D: TRBD2; length: 14; DNA: TGCGCCAGCAGTGAGACTAGCGACACCGGGGAGCTGTTTTTT; CDR3: CASSETSDTGELFF
V: TRBV2; size: NA; J: TRBJ1-5; D: TRBD1; length: 14; DNA: TGTGCCAGCAGTGGACAGGGTAAGAGCCAGCCCCAGCATTTT; CDR3: CASSGQGKSQPQHF
V: TRBV13; size: NA; J: TRBJ2-2; D: TRBD1; length: 15; DNA: TGTGCCAGCAGCTCGACAGGGTTAGGCACCGGGGAGCTGTTTTTT; CDR3: CASSSTGLGTGELFF
V: TRBV7-2; size: NA; J: TRBJ1-2; D: TRBD1; length: 15; DNA: TGTGCCAGCAGCTTAGTGGGACAGGGGGCGCGAGGCTACACCTTC; CDR3: CASSLVGQGARGYTF
V: TRBV6-1; size: few; J: TRBJ1-1; D: NA; length: 12; DNA: TGTGCCAGCCGGTACGAGGTCGCTGAAGCTTTCTTT; CDR3: CASRYEVAEAFF
V: TRBV29-1; size: NA; J: TRBJ1-1; D: NA; length: 15; DNA: TGCAGCGGCAGTAGAGGGCCCCGGGGGGGCACTGAAGCTTTCTTT; CDR3: CSGSRGPRGGTEAFF
V: TRBV6-1; size: few; J: TRBJ2-7; D: NA; length: 14; DNA: TGTGCCAGCAGTGAGAGGGGCCTCCTGGGCGAGCAGTACTTC; CDR3: CASSERGLLGEQYF
V: TRBV7-9; size: NA; J: TRBJ2-7; D: NA; length: 18; DNA: TGTGCCAGCAGCCCCTTGTTGGGGATGCCCCAAACCTCCTACGAGCAGTACTTC; CDR3: CASSPLLGMPQTSYEQYF
V: TRBV6-5; size: NA; J: TRBJ2-2; D: NA; length: 15; DNA: TGTGCCAGCAGTCCTTTGCGGAGGAACACCGGGGAGCTGTTTTTT; CDR3: CASSPLRRNTGELFF
V: TRBV19; size: few; J: TRBJ1-2; D: TRBD1; length: 17; DNA: TGTGCCAGTAGCGAATCCGGGACAGGGAAACTCCTCTATGGCTACACCTTC; CDR3: CASSESGTGKLLYGYTF
V: TRBV7-2; size: NA; J: TRBJ1-1; D: NA; length: 13; DNA: TGTGCCAGCAGCTCCAGGGATATCCCCCCAGCTTTCTTT; CDR3: CASSSRDIPPAFF
V: TRBV27; size: NA; J: TRBJ2-1; D: TRBD1; length: 16; DNA: TGTGCCAGCAGTTCCCTTAGGGGACAGGGGGTCGATGAGCAGTTCTTC; CDR3: CASSSLRGQGVDEQFF
V: TRBV29-1; size: few; J: TRBJ2-1; D: NA; length: 11; DNA: TGCAGCGTTGAAGGGAGGGGAGAGCAGTTCTTC; CDR3: CSVEGRGEQFF
V: TRBV9; size: NA; J: TRBJ2-4; D: NA; length: 13; DNA: TGTGCCAGCAGCGGTGATCCCAAAAACATTCAGTACTTC; CDR3: CASSGDPKNIQYF
V: TRBV6-6; size: NA; J: TRBJ1-2; D: NA; length: 13; DNA: TGTGCCAGCAGTTACTCGACAGACTATGGCTACACCTTC; CDR3: CASSYSTDYGYTF
V: TRBV29-1; size: NA; J: TRBJ1-1; D: TRBD1; length: 12; DNA: TGCAGCGTGCGGACAGGGGGCACTGAAGCTTTCTTT; CDR3: CSVRTGGTEAFF
V: TRBV18; size: NA; J: TRBJ2-2; D: TRBD2; length: 16; DNA: TGTGCCAGCTCACCACTAGCGGGGGCTGTCACCGGGGAGCTGTTTTTT; CDR3: CASSPLAGAVTGELFF
V: TRBV5-4; size: NA; J: TRBJ2-6; D: TRBD1; length: 19; DNA: TGTGCCAGCAGCCAAGTCGTCCCAAACCAGGGGGCTGGGGCCAACGTCCTGACTTTC; CDR3: CASSQVVPNQGAGANVLTF
V: TRBV10-3; size: few; J: TRBJ2-1; D: NA; length: 14; DNA: TGTGCCATCAGCCCGGGACTCAGGGAAGGTGAGCAGTTCTTC; CDR3: CAISPGLREGEQFF
V: TRBV27; size: NA; J: TRBJ2-1; D: NA; length: 12; DNA: TGTGCCAGCAGTCAGTCTTACAATGAGCAGTTCTTC; CDR3: CASSQSYNEQFF
V: TRBV10-3; size: NA; J: TRBJ1-2; D: NA; length: 15; DNA: TGTGCCATCAGTGAGTCGAACACAGGAGACTATGGCTACACCTTC; CDR3: CAISESNTGDYGYTF
V: TRBV7-9; size: NA; J: TRBJ2-5; D: TRBD2; length: 16; DNA: TGTGCCAGCACCTTGAAATCCGGGACTAGCGGCGAGACCCAGTACTTC; CDR3: CASTLKSGTSGETQYF
V: TRBV27; size: NA; J: TRBJ1-2; D: NA; length: 15; DNA: TGTGCCAGCAGTTCCGGGGGATGGGCCTCCTATGGCTACACCTTC; CDR3: CASSSGGWASYGYTF
V: TRBV7-9; size: NA; J: TRBJ1-2; D: NA; length: 15; DNA: TGTGCCAGCAGCTTAAACCAGACAGGCCCTGGTGGCTACACCTTC; CDR3: CASSLNQTGPGGYTF
V: TRBV30; size: NA; J: TRBJ2-7; D: TRBD1; length: 17; DNA: TGTGCCTGGAGTGGACCCCCAGCCCGGGACAGGGGATACGAGCAGTACTTC; CDR3: CAWSGPPARDRGYEQYF
V: TRBV2; size: few; J: TRBJ1-2; D: NA; length: 16; DNA: TGTGCCAGCAGTGAACCCTTTCCACAGGGACTCTATGGCTACACCTTC; CDR3: CASSEPFPQGLYGYTF
V: TRBV4-2; size: few; J: TRBJ2-3; D: TRBD1; length: 17; DNA: TGTGCCAGCAGCCCGGGAAGGGGGACAGCGGCCACAGATACGCAGTATTTT; CDR3: CASSPGRGTAATDTQYF
V: TRBV30; size: NA; J: TRBJ1-1; D: NA; length: 15; DNA: TGTGCCTGGAGTTTTCTCCTAGGGGGGACCACTGAAGCTTTCTTT; CDR3: CAWSFLLGGTTEAFF
V: TRBV7-2; size: NA; J: TRBJ1-5; D: NA; length: 12; DNA: TGTGCCAGCAGCCTAGGAGCTCAGCCCCAGCATTTT; CDR3: CASSLGAQPQHF
V: TRBV2; size: NA; J: TRBJ1-1; D: NA; length: 12; DNA: TGTGCCAGCAGACAGGGCCGCACTGAAGCTTTCTTT; CDR3: CASRQGRTEAFF
V: TRBV4-1; size: NA; J: TRBJ2-5; D: NA; length: 15; DNA: TGCGCCAGCAGCCAGGGTACTCGCGACCAAGAGACCCAGTACTTC; CDR3: CASSQGTRDQETQYF
V: TRBV28; size: NA; J: TRBJ2-5; D: NA; length: 15; DNA: TGTGCCAGCAGTTTATTAAGCAGGGGCCAAGAGACCCAGTACTTC; CDR3: CASSLLSRGQETQYF
V: TRBV29-1; size: NA; J: TRBJ2-3; D: TRBD1; length: 14; DNA: TGCAGCGTTGGCGGGGACAGGCTCACAGATACGCAGTATTTT; CDR3: CSVGGDRLTDTQYF
V: TRBV14; size: medium-sized; J: TRBJ2-5; D: TRBD2; length: 16; DNA: TGTGCCAGCAGCCATTGGACTAGCGGGGCACAAGAGACCCAGTACTTC; CDR3: CASSHWTSGAQETQYF
V: TRBV2; size: NA; J: TRBJ1-6; D: NA; length: 15; DNA: TGTGCCAGCAGTGAATCGGCGGTGTATAATTCACCCCTCCACTTT; CDR3: CASSESAVYNSPLHF
V: TRBV9; size: NA; J: TRBJ1-1; D: NA; length: 14; DNA: TGTGCCAGTGGGGAGGGAGGGATGAACACTGAAGCTTTCTTT; CDR3: CASGEGGMNTEAFF
V: TRBV4-2; size: NA; J: TRBJ2-7; D: NA; length: 15; DNA: TGTGCCAGCAGCCGCCGGGACACCCTCTCCTACGAGCAGTACTTC; CDR3: CASSRRDTLSYEQYF